Each of the 10 T cell receptor beta chains below was sequenced from the same sample in a study of T-cell memory formation after mild COVID-19. TCRdb re-called the 5' RACE reads with MiXCR, one entry per CDR3 protein. The sample has some 600,000 distinct CDR3 sequences, around 16% seen once; the top ten hold about 8.1%. Sequencing was carried out using PBMCs or a T cell subset sorted from them (not recorded which). Source of these receptors: an adult woman who had mild COVID-19 (a few samples of this study predate the infection). Cell type and time point are not known.

This clonotype turned up a few times. The CDR3 here is CASGRSGTSYNEQFF. As DNA, the CDR3 is TGTGCCAGCGGACGTAGCGGGACGTCCTACAATGAGCAGTTCTTC. The V and J genes are TRBV4-2 and TRBJ2-1; 8 positions agree with TRBD2. Looked up from germline, CDR1 is LGHNA and CDR2 is YNFKEQ. After removal of 8 bases from V and 1 base from J, the junction contained 7 bases not matched to a gene. There are 15 residues in the CDR3.

This clonotype was recorded many times. The V and J genes are TRBV15 and TRBJ2-6; no clear D gene. V was shortened by 3 bases and J by 0 bases, with 9 bases between the two germline ends. Germline CDR1 reads LNHNV; CDR2 reads YYDKDF (reference sequence). CDR3 size: 16 residues. The CDR3 DNA follows: TGTGCCACCAGCAGGCAGTCTACCTCTGGGGCCAACGTCCTGACTTTC. Translated: CATSRQSTSGANVLTF.

V usage is TRBV2 and J usage is TRBJ1-5, with D hard to call. The CDR3 has 15 residues. Trimming shortened V by 1 base and J by 3 bases, and 10 bases separated the two germline ends. Germline CDR1 and CDR2: SNHLY and FYNNEI. The CDR3 region has the DNA TGTGCCAGCAGTGAAGAAAGAGGTCTCAATCAGCCCCAGCATTTT. This gives the protein CASSEERGLNQPQHF.

This clonotype was seen more than once but under ten times. DNA for the CDR3: TGTGCCAGCAGCGGACGTAGGGGGACAGAGTATAGCAATCAGCCCCAGCATTTT. Residues: CASSGRRGTEYSNQPQHF. The chain uses TRBV6-1 and TRBJ1-5, with TRBD1 matching over 7 bases. The trim removed 6 bases at V and 0 bases at J, leaving 14 bases unmatched. CDR3 length: 18 residues. Germline lookup yields CDR1 MNHNS and CDR2 SASEGT.

The chain joins TRBV5-1 to TRBJ1-1; D possibly corresponds to TRBD1 (5 bases). With 3 bases removed from V and 11 bases from J, the gap between germline ends came to 14 bases. The CDR3 totals 12 residues. Per germline, CDR1 SGHRS and CDR2 YFSETQ. As DNA, the CDR3 is TGCGCCAGCAGCTCGGGGACCCTGGGGGCTTTCTTT. Amino acid sequence: CASSSGTLGAFF.

This clonotype was seen more than once but under ten times. This sequence joins TRBV25-1 and TRBJ1-1; 7 bases match TRBD1. There are 13 residues in the CDR3. Germline loops: CDR1 MGHDK, CDR2 SYGVNS. V shed 8 bases and J 4 bases; nucleotides not matched to a gene: 7. The CDR3 spells CASLRGQGTEAFF. The CDR3 region has the DNA TGTGCCAGCCTAAGGGGGCAAGGCACTGAAGCTTTCTTT.

The chain uses TRBV27 and TRBJ1-4, with 9 bases lining up with TRBD1. This CDR3 has 15 amino acids. The V gene's germline CDR1 is MNHEY and CDR2 SMNVEV (reference sequence). J was trimmed by 5 bases and V by 5 bases; bases with no gene match: 6. CDR3 DNA: TGTGCCAGCAGTGCCAGACAGGGGGTAAATGAAAAACTGTTTTTT. This codes for CASSARQGVNEKLFF.

This clonotype was observed at least ten times. The chain recombines TRBV27 with TRBJ2-2, with 11 bases matching TRBD1. Germline V gene sequence: CDR1 MNHEY, CDR2 SMNVEV (reference sequence). The CDR3 sequence is 17 residues long. After removal of 2 bases from V and 4 bases from J, the junction contained 6 bases not matched to a gene. The CDR3 region has the DNA TGTGCCAGCAGTTTAGGGTCGGGGACAGGGGGCACCGGGGAGCTGTTTTTT. Amino acid sequence: CASSLGSGTGGTGELFF.

This clonotype came up a few times. The chain has TRBV28 and TRBJ2-1; D gene unclear. Germline values: CDR1 MDHEN, CDR2 SYDVKM. This CDR3 spans 15 amino acids. Trimming took 6 bases from V and 3 from J, leaving 15 bases between them. DNA for the CDR3: TGTGCCAGCAGCCCAGGTTCGGCCGGCTACAATGAGCAGTTCTTC. Translated, it gives CASSPGSAGYNEQFF.

The table lists this clonotype with a few counts. The chain links TRBV21-1 to TRBJ2-5; the table gives TRBD1 as D, unverified against the DNA. TRBV21-1 is a pseudogene locus. The CDR3 is 15 amino acids. The CDR3 coding sequence is TGTGCCAGGGGGACAGGGGGCGACCGACAAGAGACCCAGTACTTC. Translation: CARGTGGDRQETQYF.